This T cell receptor (beta chain) was obtained from a study of T cells after yellow fever vaccination. As for this clonotype: The antigen is not known.

TCRdb fed the 5' RACE reads into MiXCR, producing one record per CDR3 protein. The sample carries some 250,000 distinct CDR3 sequences, about 7% recorded once. The CDR3 is made up of 14 amino acids. CDR1 is SGHTA and CDR2 is FQGTGA in the germline V gene. V lost 1 base and J lost 8, with 12 bases in between. Study-level findings and limits: The study noted that FACS-sorted repertoires could contain abundant clonotypes contaminating from the bulk population.

This chain connects TRBV7-3 to TRBJ2-1; D gene ambiguous. This TCR was recovered from a man aged 25 to 45 who received the YFV17D yellow fever vaccine. The sequencing used CD4+ T cells sorted from PBMCs, collected 15 days after the yellow fever booster vaccination. The CDR3 loop reads CASSLIQTKDEQFF. CDR3 sequence (DNA): TGTGCCAGCAGCTTAATCCAGACGAAAGATGAGCAGTTCTTC.